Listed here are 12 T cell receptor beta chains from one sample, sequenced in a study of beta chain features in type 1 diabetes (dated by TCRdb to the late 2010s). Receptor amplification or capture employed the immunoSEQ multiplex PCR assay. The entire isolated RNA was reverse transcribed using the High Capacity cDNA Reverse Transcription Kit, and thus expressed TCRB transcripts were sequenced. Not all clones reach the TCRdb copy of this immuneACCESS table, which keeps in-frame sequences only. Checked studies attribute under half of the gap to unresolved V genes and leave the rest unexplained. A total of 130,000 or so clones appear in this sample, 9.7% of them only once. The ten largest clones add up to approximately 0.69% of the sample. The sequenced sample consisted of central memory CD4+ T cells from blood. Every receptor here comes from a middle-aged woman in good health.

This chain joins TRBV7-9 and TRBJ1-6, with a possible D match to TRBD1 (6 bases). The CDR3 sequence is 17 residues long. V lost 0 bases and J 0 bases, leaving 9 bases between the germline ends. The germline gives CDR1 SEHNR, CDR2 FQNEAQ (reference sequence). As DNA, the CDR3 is TGTGCCAGCAGCTTAGCCGGACAGAGCTCCTATAATTCACCCCTCCACTTT. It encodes CASSLAGQSSYNSPLHF.

CDR3 sequence reads: CASSDRELPGANVLTF. For the CDR3, the DNA is TGTGCCAGCAGTGACCGCGAGTTACCCGGGGCCAACGTCCTGACTTTC. This chain connects TRBV2 to TRBJ2-6, with no clear D. Trimming left V 3 bases short and J 4 bases short, with 13 bases between. Germline values: CDR1 SNHLY, CDR2 FYNNEI. This CDR3 spans 16 amino acids. The full variable domain, completed using reference TRBV2 and TRBJ2-6, is EPEVTQTPSHQVTQMGQEVILRCVPISNHLYFYWYRQILGQKVEFLVSFYNNEISEKSEIFDDQFSVERPDGSNFTLKIRSTKLEDSAMYFCASSDRELPGANVLTFGAGSRLTVL.

The CDR3 DNA is TGCGCCAGCAGCTTGGCGGTCAGGGGGAACACAGATACGCAGTATTTT. Translating it yields CASSLAVRGNTDTQYF. V and J are TRBV5-1 and TRBJ2-3, with TRBD1 identical over 7 bases. V shed 0 bases and J 2 bases; nucleotides not matched to a gene: 6. Germline V gene sequence: CDR1 SGHRS, CDR2 YFSETQ. The CDR3 contains 16 residues. Filled out from reference TRBV5-1 and TRBJ2-3, the complete variable domain reads KAGVTQTPRYLIKTRGQQVTLSCSPISGHRSVSWYQQTPGQGLQFLFEYFSETQRNKGNFPGRFSGRQFSNSRSEMNVSTLELGDSALYLCASSLAVRGNTDTQYFGPGTRLTVL.

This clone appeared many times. The chain's CDR3 is CASSLGFRGGETQYF. The CDR3, as DNA: TGTGCCAGCAGCTTAGGGTTCCGGGGTGGAGAGACCCAGTACTTC. The chain links TRBV7-2 to TRBJ2-5; D is possibly TRBD2 (5 bases). Germline V CDR1 and CDR2: SGHTA, FQGNSA. CDR3 size: 15 residues. Trimming shortened V by 1 base and J by 4 bases, and 13 bases separated the two germline ends.

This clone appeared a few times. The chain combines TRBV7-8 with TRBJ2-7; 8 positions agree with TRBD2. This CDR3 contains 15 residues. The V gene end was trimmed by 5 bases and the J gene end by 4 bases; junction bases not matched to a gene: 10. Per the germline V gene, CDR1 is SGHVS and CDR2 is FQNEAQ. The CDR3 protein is CASSLSGGTAYEQYF. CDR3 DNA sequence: TGTGCCAGCAGCCTAAGCGGGGGAACGGCTTACGAGCAGTACTTC. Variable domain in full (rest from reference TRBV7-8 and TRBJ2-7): GAGVSQSPRYKVAKRGQDVALRCDPISGHVSLFWYQQALGQGPEFLTYFQNEAQLDKSGLPSDRFFAERPEGSVSTLKIQRTQQEDSAVYLCASSLSGGTAYEQYFGPGTRLTVT.

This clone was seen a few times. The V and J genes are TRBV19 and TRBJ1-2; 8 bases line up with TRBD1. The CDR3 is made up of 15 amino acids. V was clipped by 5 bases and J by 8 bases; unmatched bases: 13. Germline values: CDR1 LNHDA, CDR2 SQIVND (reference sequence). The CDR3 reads CASSGARGHEGGYTF. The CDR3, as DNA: TGTGCCAGTAGTGGGGCCAGGGGGCACGAGGGAGGCTACACCTTC.

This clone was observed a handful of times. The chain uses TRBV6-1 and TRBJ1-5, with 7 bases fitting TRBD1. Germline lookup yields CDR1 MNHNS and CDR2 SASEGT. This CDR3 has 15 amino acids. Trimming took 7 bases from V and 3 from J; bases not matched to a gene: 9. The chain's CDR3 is CASTIRQGVNQPQHF. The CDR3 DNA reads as TGTGCCAGCACCATCCGGCAGGGGGTCAATCAGCCCCAGCATTTT.

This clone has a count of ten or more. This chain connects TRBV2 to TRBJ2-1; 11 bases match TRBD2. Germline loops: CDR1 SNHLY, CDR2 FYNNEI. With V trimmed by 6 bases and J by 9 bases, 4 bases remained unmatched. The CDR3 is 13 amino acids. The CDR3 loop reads CASRGLAGGEQFF. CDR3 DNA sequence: TGTGCCAGCAGGGGGCTAGCGGGGGGTGAGCAGTTCTTC.

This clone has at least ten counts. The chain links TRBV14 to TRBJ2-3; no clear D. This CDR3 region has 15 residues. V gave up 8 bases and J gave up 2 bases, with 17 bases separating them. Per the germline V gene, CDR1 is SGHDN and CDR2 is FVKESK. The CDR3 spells CASSLSPHPTDTQYF. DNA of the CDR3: TGTGCCAGCTCCCTGAGTCCCCACCCCACAGATACGCAGTATTTT.

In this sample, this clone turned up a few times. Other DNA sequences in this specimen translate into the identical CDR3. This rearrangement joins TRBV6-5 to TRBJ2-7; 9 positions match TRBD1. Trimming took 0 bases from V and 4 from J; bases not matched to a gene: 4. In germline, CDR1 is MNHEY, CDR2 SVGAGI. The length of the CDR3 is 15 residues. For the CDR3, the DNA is TGTGCCAGCAGTTACTCCGGGACAGGGCAGTACGAGCAGTACTTC. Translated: CASSYSGTGQYEQYF.

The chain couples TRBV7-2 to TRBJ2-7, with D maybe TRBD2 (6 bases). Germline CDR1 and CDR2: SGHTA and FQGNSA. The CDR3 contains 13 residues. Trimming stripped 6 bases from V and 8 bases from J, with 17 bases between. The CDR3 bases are TGTGCCAGCAGACCAGGTGGCGGGGTTAAGCAGTACTTC. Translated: CASRPGGGVKQYF.

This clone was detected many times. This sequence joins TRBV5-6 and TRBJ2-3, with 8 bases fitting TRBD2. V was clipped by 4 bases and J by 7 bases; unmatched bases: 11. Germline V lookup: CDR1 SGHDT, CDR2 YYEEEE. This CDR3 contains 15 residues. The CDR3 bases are TGTGCCAGCAGCCTTGGACTAGCCGGCGGGAATACGCAGTATTTT. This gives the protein CASSLGLAGGNTQYF.